Following are 9 T cell receptor beta chains from one sample sequenced in a study of a mutant IDH1 vaccine in newly diagnosed glioma. Clones were read by immunoSEQ multiplex PCR, and TCRdb kept only the in-frame ones, dropping some. Among tens of thousands of clones listed, roughly 80% were seen once. Time point given: baseline, week 1 (first vaccination visit). As for treatment: pre-vaccination baseline after standard-of-care therapy. Sequencing used PBMCs, obtained from a glioma patient treated with radiotherapy, temozolomide or both. All receptors come from a man between 18 and 35 years old with glioma.

The genes are TRBV5-1 and TRBJ2-5; 13 nucleotides line up with TRBD2. Trimming removed 4 bases from V and 1 base from J; junction bases left unmatched: 1. Germline V gives CDR1 SGHRS, CDR2 YFSETQ. This CDR3 has 15 residues. CDR3 amino acids: CASSRLAGGQETQYF. The CDR3 bases are TGCGCCAGCAGCCGACTAGCGGGAGGCCAAGAGACCCAGTACTTC. Variable domain in full (rest from reference TRBV5-1 and TRBJ2-5): KAGVTQTPRYLIKTRGQQVTLSCSPISGHRSVSWYQQTPGQGLQFLFEYFSETQRNKGNFPGRFSGRQFSNSRSEMNVSTLELGDSALYLCASSRLAGGQETQYFGPGTRLLVL.

Regarding this clone: Relative to the germline gene, one junction end is altered; a read error may explain this. J is TRBJ1-1 and V is TRBV5-6; D is ambiguous. CDR1 SGHDT and CDR2 YYEEEE come from the germline V gene. The CDR3 is 16 residues long. CDR3 loop: CASSLDPGVLSTEAFF. CDR3 coding DNA: TGTGCCAGCAGTTTGGACCCTGGGGTGTTGAGCACTGAAGCTTTCTTT. The full variable domain, completed using reference TRBV5-6 and TRBJ1-1, is DAGVTQSPTHLIKTRGQQVTLRCSPKSGHDTVSWYQQALGQGPQFIFQYYEEEERQRGNFPDRFSGHQFPNYSSELNVNALLLGDSALYLCASSLDPGVLSTEAFFGQGTRLTVV.

The chain is built from TRBV4-3 and TRBJ2-1; D might be TRBD1 (6 bases). CDR1 is LGHNA, CDR2 YSLEER, per germline. This CDR3 is 16 amino acids long. V shed 0 bases and J shed 3 bases, with 12 bases lying between them. This chain's CDR3 is CASSQDLEGVYNEQFF. DNA of the CDR3: TGCGCCAGCAGCCAAGATCTCGAGGGGGTCTACAATGAGCAGTTCTTC.

The chain combines TRBV9 with TRBJ1-1; 7 bases agree with TRBD1. Per the germline V gene, CDR1 is SGDLS and CDR2 is YYNGEE. There are 14 residues in the CDR3. Trimming at V came to 3 bases and at J to 4 bases, leaving 6 bases not matched to a gene. CDR3 sequence reads: CASSAMDRLTEAFF. CDR3 in DNA: TGTGCCAGCAGCGCTATGGACAGGCTCACTGAAGCTTTCTTT.

This chain joins TRBV30 and TRBJ2-1, with D perhaps matching TRBD1 (6 bases). V lost 3 bases and J lost 8, with 14 bases in between. CDR3 size: 13 residues. CDR1 is GTSNPN, CDR2 SVGIG, per germline (reference sequence). The CDR3 sequence: CAWRKQGRHEQFF. The CDR3 DNA reads as TGTGCCTGGAGGAAACAGGGAAGGCATGAGCAGTTCTTC.

This chain connects TRBV5-6 to TRBJ1-5; D possibly corresponds to TRBD1 (6 bases). The germline V and J ends were trimmed by 0 bases and 3 bases, with 10 bases remaining between them. This CDR3 comprises 15 residues. CDR1 is SGHDT and CDR2 is YYEEEE in the germline V gene. CDR3 in DNA: TGTGCCAGCAGCTTGGGTCAGGGACACAATCAGCCCCAGCATTTT. This encodes CASSLGQGHNQPQHF.

This chain joins TRBV6-6 and TRBJ2-7; 9 bases map to TRBD1. CDR1 MNHNY and CDR2 SVGAGI come from the germline V gene (reference sequence). With V trimmed by 6 bases and J by 4 bases, 13 bases remained unmatched. The CDR3 spans 16 residues. The CDR3, as DNA: TGTGCCAGCAGCCATGGGGGACAGGGCGGTATGTACGAGCAGTACTTC. Protein: CASSHGGQGGMYEQYF.

CDR3 sequence: CASSLGWGLREQFF. CDR3 sequence (DNA): TGTGCCAGCAGCCTCGGTTGGGGGTTACGTGAGCAGTTCTTC. The chain couples TRBV7-2 to TRBJ2-1; D may be TRBD1 or TRBD2 (5 bases each). This CDR3 has 14 amino acids. The germline V gene has CDR1 SGHTA and CDR2 FQGNSA. V lost 5 bases and J lost 9, with 17 bases in between.

The J gene is TRBJ2-7, the V gene TRBV4-3; D may correspond to TRBD1 or TRBD2 (5 bases each). The germline V and J ends were trimmed by 1 base and 1 base, with 11 bases remaining between them. CDR1 and CDR2 (germline): LGHNA, YSLEER. The CDR3 is 15 amino acids. CDR3 amino acids: CASSQVLGESYEQYF. In nucleotides, the CDR3 is TGCGCCAGCAGCCAAGTACTGGGGGAATCCTACGAGCAGTACTTC.